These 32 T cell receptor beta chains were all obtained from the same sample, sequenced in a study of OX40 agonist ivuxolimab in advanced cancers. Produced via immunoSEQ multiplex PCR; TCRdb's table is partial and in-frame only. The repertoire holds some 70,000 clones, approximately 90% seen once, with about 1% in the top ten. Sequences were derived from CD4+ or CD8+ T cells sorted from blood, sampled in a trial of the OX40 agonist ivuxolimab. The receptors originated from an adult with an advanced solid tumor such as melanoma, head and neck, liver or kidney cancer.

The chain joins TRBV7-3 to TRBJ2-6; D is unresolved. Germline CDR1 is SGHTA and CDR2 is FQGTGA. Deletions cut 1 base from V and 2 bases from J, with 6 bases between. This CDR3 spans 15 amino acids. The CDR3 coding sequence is TGTGCCAGCAGCTTAAAGCTTGCTGGGGCCAACGTCCTGACTTTC. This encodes CASSLKLAGANVLTF.

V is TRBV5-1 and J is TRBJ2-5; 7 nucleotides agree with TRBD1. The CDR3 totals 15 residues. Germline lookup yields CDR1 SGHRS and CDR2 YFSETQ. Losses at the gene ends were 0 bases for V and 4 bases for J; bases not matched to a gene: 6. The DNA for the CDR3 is TGCGCCAGCAGCTTGGCCGGGTCAGGGGGAGAGACCCAGTACTTC. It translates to CASSLAGSGGETQYF.

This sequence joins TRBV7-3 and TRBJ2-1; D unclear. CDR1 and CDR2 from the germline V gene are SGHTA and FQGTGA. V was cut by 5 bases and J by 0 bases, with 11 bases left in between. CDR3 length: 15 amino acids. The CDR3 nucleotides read TGTGCCAGCAGCGTAAGACACAGCTCCTACAATGAGCAGTTCTTC. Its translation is CASSVRHSSYNEQFF.

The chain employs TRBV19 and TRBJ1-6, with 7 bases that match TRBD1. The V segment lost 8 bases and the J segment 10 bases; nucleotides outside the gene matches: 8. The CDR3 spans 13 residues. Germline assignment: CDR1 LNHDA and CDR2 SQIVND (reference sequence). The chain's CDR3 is CASSTGIRSPLHF. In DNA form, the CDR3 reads TGTGCCAGTTCGACAGGGATCAGGTCACCCCTCCACTTT.

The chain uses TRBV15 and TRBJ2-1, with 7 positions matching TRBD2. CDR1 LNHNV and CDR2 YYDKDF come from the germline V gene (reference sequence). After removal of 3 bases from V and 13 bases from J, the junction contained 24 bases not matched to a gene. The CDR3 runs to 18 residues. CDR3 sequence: CATSSSGGAGPKISTQFF. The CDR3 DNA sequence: TGTGCCACCAGCAGTTCGGGGGGTGCGGGGCCTAAAATCTCTACCCAGTTCTTC.

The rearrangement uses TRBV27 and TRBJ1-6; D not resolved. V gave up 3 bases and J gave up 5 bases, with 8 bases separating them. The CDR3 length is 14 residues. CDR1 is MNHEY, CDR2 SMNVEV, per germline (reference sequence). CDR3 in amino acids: CASSFNRDNSPLHF. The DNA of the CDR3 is TGTGCCAGCAGTTTTAATAGGGATAATTCACCCCTCCACTTT.

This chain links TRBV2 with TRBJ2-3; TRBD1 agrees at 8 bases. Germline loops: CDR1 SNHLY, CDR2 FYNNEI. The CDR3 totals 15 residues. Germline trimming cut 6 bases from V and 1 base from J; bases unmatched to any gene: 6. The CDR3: CASRLTGGRTDTQYF. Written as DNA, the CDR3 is TGTGCCAGCAGATTAACAGGGGGACGCACAGATACGCAGTATTTT.

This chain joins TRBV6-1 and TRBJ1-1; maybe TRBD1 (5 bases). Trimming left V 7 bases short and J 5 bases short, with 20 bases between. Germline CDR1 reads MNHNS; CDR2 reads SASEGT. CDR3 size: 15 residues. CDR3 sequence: CASILGHGAGTEAFF. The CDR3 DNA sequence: TGTGCCAGCATCTTGGGGCACGGGGCGGGAACTGAAGCTTTCTTT.

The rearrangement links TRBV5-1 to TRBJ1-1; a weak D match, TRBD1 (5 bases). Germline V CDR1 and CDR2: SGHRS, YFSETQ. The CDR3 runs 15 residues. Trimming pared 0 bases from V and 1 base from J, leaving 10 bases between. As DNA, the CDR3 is TGCGCCAGCAGCTTGGCCCCCGGGGCGAACACTGAAGCTTTCTTT. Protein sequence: CASSLAPGANTEAFF.

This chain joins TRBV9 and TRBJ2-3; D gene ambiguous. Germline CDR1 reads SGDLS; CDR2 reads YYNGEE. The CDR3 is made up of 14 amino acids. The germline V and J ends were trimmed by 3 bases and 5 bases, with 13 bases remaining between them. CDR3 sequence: CASSAIPTVDTQYF. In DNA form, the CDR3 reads TGTGCCAGCAGCGCCATCCCTACGGTAGATACGCAGTATTTT.

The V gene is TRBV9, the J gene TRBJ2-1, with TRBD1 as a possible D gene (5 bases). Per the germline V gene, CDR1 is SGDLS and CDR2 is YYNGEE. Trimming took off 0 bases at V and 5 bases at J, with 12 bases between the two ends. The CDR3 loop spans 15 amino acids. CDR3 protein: CASSVGKARDNEQFF. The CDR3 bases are TGTGCCAGCAGCGTAGGAAAGGCCAGGGACAATGAGCAGTTCTTC.

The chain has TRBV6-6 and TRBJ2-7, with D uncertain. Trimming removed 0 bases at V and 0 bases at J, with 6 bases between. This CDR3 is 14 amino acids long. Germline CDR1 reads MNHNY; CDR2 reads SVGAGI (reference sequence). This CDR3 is CASSYSPSSYEQYF. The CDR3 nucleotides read TGTGCCAGCAGTTACTCCCCTAGCTCCTACGAGCAGTACTTC.

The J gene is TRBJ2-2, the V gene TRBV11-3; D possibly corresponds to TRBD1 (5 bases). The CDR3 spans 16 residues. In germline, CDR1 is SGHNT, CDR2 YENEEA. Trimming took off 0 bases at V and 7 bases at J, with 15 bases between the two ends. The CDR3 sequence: CASSLEAGLKIGELFF. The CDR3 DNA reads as TGTGCCAGCAGCTTAGAGGCAGGGCTGAAGATCGGGGAGCTGTTTTTT.

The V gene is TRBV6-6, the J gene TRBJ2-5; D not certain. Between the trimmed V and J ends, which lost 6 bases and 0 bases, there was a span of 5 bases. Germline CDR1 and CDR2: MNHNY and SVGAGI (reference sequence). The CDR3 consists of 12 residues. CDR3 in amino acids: CASRGYQETQYF. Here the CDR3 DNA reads TGTGCCAGCAGGGGGTACCAAGAGACCCAGTACTTC.

The CDR3 sequence is CASSIVGANGYTF. The DNA of the CDR3 is TGTGCCAGTAGTATCGTAGGGGCTAATGGCTACACCTTC. The chain uses TRBV19 and TRBJ1-2; D possibly corresponds to TRBD1 (5 bases). CDR3 length: 13 amino acids. V lost 3 bases, J lost 6 bases, and 11 bases lay in between. Germline CDR1 is LNHDA and CDR2 is SQIVND (reference sequence).

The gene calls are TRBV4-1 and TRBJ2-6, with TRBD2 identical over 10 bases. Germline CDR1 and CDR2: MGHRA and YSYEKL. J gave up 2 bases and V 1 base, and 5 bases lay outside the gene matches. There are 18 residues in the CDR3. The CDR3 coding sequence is TGCGCCAGCAGCCAAGCTAGCGGGAGTGCAGCTGGGGCCAACGTCCTGACTTTC. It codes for CASSQASGSAAGANVLTF.

The CDR3 region is CASSFGTVNTGELFF. The CDR3 nucleotides read TGTGCCAGCAGTTTTGGGACAGTAAACACCGGGGAGCTGTTTTTT. The chain combines TRBV7-9 with TRBJ2-2, with 7 bases lining up with TRBD1. V lost 6 bases, J lost 2 bases, and 6 bases stayed unmatched. CDR1 is SEHNR and CDR2 is FQNEAQ in the germline V gene (reference sequence). This CDR3 contains 15 residues.

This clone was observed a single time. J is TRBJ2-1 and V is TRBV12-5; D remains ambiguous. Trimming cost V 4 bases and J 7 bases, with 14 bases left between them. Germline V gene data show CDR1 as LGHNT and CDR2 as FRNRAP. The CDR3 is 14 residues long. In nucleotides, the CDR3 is TGTGCTAGTGGTTCGACCCCCGAGCATAATGAGCAGTTCTTC. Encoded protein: CASGSTPEHNEQFF.

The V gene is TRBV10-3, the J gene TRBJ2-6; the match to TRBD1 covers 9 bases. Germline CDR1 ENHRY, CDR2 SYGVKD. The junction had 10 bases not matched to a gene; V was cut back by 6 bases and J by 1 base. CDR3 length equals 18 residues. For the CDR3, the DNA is TGTGCCATCAGCGAAACCGGGACAGGGTCATCTGGGGCCAACGTCCTGACTTTC. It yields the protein CAISETGTGSSGANVLTF.

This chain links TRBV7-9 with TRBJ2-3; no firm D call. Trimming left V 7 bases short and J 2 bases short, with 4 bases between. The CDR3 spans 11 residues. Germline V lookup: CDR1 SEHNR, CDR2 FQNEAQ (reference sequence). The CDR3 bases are TGTGCCAGCACCAACACAGATACGCAGTATTTT. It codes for CASTNTDTQYF.

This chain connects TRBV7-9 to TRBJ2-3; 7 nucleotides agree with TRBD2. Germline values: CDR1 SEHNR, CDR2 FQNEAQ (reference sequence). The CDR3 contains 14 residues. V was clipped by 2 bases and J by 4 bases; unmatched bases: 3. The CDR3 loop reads CASSLREGPDTQYF. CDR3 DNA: TGTGCCAGCAGCTTAAGGGAGGGTCCAGATACGCAGTATTTT.

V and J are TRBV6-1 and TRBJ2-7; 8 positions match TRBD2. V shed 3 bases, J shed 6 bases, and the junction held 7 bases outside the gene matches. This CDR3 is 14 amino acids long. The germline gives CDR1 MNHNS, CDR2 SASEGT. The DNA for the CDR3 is TGTGCCAGCAGTGACCGGGGGGGAGGACGCGAGCAGTACTTC. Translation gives CASSDRGGGREQYF.

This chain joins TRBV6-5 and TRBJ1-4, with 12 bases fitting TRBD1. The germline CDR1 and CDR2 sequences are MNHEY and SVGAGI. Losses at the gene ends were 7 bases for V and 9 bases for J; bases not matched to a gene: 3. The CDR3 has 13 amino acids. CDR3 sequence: CASTGTGGKKLFF. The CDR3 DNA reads TGTGCCAGCACCGGGACAGGGGGCAAAAAACTGTTTTTT.

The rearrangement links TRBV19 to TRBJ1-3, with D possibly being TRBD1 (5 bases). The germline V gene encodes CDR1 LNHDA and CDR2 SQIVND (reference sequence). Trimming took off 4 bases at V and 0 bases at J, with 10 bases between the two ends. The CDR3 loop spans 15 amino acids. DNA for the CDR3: TGTGCCAGTAGTACGACAGCTAACTCTGGAAACACCATATATTTT. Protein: CASSTTANSGNTIYF.

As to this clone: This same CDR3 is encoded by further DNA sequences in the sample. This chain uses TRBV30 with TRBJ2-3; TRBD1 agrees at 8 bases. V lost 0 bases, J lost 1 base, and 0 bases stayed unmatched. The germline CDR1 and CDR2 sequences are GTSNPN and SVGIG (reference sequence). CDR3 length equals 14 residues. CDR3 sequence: CAWSVQGGTDTQYF. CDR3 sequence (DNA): TGTGCCTGGAGTGTACAGGGGGGCACAGATACGCAGTATTTT.

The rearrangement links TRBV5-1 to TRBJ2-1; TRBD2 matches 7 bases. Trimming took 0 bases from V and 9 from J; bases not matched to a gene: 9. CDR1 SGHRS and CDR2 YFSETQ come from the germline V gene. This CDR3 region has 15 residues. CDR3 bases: TGCGCCAGCAGCTTGGGAGCACGGGGGGTGAGTGAGCAGTTCTTC. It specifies CASSLGARGVSEQFF.

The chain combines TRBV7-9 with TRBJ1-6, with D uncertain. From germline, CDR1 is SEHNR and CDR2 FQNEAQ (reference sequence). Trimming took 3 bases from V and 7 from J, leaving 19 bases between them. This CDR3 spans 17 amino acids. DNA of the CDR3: TGTGCCAGCAGCTTTAGGTCGGTCTTACTCGGCAATTCACCCCTCCACTTT. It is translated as CASSFRSVLLGNSPLHF.

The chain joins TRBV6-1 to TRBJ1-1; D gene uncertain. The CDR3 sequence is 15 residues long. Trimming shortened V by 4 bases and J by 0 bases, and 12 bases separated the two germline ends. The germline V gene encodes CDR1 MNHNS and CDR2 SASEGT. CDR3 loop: CASSAPRVMNTEAFF. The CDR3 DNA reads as TGTGCCAGCAGTGCCCCAAGAGTGATGAACACTGAAGCTTTCTTT.

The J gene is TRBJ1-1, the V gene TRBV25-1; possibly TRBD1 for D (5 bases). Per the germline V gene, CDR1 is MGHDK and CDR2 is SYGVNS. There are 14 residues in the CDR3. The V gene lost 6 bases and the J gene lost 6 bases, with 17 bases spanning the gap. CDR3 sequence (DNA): TGTGCCAGCAGGGACACGGATCGGGTACCTGAAGCTTTCTTT. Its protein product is CASRDTDRVPEAFF.

CDR3 in amino acids: CASSPSHVGDTQYF. The CDR3 nucleotides are TGTGCCAGCAGCCCATCTCACGTCGGCGATACGCAGTATTTT. This chain uses TRBV6-6 with TRBJ2-3; no clear D gene. The ends were cut back, 6 bases at V and 6 bases at J, with 16 bases in the middle. The CDR3 extends over 14 amino acids. CDR1 and CDR2 (germline): MNHNY, SVGAGI (reference sequence).

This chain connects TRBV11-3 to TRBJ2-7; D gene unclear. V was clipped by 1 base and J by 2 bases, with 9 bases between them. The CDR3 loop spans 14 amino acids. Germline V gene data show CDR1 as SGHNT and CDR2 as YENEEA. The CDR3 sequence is CASSLVGDTYEQYF. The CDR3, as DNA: TGTGCCAGCAGCTTAGTCGGTGACACCTACGAGCAGTACTTC.

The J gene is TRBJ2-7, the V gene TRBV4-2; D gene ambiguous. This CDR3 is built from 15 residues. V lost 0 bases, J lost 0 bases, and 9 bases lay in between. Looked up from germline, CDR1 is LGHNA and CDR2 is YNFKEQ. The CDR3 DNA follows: TGTGCCAGCAGCCAAGATTTGACCAACTCCTACGAGCAGTACTTC. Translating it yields CASSQDLTNSYEQYF.